These 27 T cell receptor beta chains were sequenced from one sample in a study of CD8 T cells in Susac syndrome. The authors reverse transcribed about 0.45 to 1 ug RNA with random hexamers. TCRdb independently ran MiXCR on the immunoSEQ multiplex PCR reads; one entry per CDR3 protein. The data hold fewer than 350,000 distinct CDR3 sequences, with under 95% observed a single time. The specimen was CD4+ T cells from PBMCs. All receptors come from a human donor with multiple sclerosis.

This chain connects TRBV12-3 or TRBV12-4 to TRBJ2-7; TRBD1 might be the D (5 bases). The V end was cut by 5 bases, the J end by 5 bases, with 16 bases between. The CDR3 is 14 amino acids. The CDR3 bases are TGTGCCAGCAGTCGGACAATAGGAGTCCACGAGCAGTACTTC. Its protein is CASSRTIGVHEQYF.

The chain employs TRBV7-3 and TRBJ2-7; 9 positions match TRBD2. CDR1 and CDR2 from the germline V gene are SGHTA and FQGTGA. The trim removed 4 bases at V and 0 bases at J, leaving 10 bases unmatched. CDR3 length: 17 residues. CDR3 in amino acids: CASSSELTSGSSYEQYF. CDR3 in DNA: TGTGCCAGCAGCTCGGAATTGACTAGCGGAAGCTCCTACGAGCAGTACTTC.

This clonotype was picked up a small number of times. The V call is TRBV7-3, the J call TRBJ2-1; D is ambiguous. Between the trimmed V and J ends, which lost 2 bases and 6 bases, there was a span of 14 bases. Germline lookup yields CDR1 SGHTA and CDR2 FQGTGA. This CDR3 spans 15 amino acids. The CDR3 bases are TGTGCCAGCAGCTTAGCAAGCCTACTCGGCAATGAGCAGTTCTTC. Amino acids: CASSLASLLGNEQFF.

This clonotype was counted only a few times. V is TRBV7-2 and J is TRBJ2-7; possibly TRBD2 for D (7 bases). Germline values: CDR1 SGHTA, CDR2 FQGNSA. The ends were cut back, 6 bases at V and 7 bases at J, with 19 bases in the middle. The CDR3 covers 14 residues. The CDR3 spells CASRGGGRGVEQYF. The CDR3 coding sequence is TGTGCCAGCAGGGGGGGCGGGAGAGGGGTAGAGCAGTACTTC.

This chain links TRBV10-3 with TRBJ2-2; no clear D. CDR1 ENHRY and CDR2 SYGVKD come from the germline V gene. The CDR3 is 15 amino acids. With 0 bases removed from V and 6 bases from J, the gap between germline ends came to 11 bases. The CDR3 bases are TGTGCCATCAGTGAGTCGAAGGGTGGAGCCGGGGAGCTGTTTTTT. Its protein is CAISESKGGAGELFF.

V gene TRBV3-1 combines with J gene TRBJ2-2, with D possibly matching TRBD2 (6 bases). Germline CDR1 is LGHDT and CDR2 is YNNKEL (reference sequence). The CDR3 sequence is 15 residues long. The V end lost 7 bases, the J end lost 1 base, and 13 bases lay between the germline ends. CDR3 amino acids: CASTSTSGNTGELFF. CDR3 DNA sequence: TGTGCCAGCACTTCGACTAGTGGGAACACCGGGGAGCTGTTTTTT.

The chain uses TRBV30 and TRBJ1-1; possible D gene TRBD1, 6 bases. The CDR3 has 15 residues. In germline, CDR1 is GTSNPN, CDR2 SVGIG (reference sequence). Trimming removed 4 bases at V and 3 bases at J, with 18 bases between. The CDR3 DNA reads TGTGCCTGGATGGTCGGGGTAACAGGGTACACTGAAGCTTTCTTT. Its protein is CAWMVGVTGYTEAFF.

This chain links TRBV5-1 with TRBJ1-1; 7 bases align to TRBD1. This CDR3 spans 15 amino acids. J lost 1 base, V lost 4 bases, and 7 bases had no gene match. Germline-derived CDR1 and CDR2 are SGHRS and YFSETQ. The CDR3 reads CASSTRTGSNTEAFF. Here the CDR3 DNA reads TGCGCCAGCAGCACACGGACAGGCTCGAACACTGAAGCTTTCTTT.

The chain joins TRBV30 to TRBJ2-3; 7 nucleotides agree with TRBD1. The length of the CDR3 is 14 residues. Germline CDR1 is GTSNPN and CDR2 is SVGIG (reference sequence). Trimming removed 3 bases from V and 3 bases from J; junction bases left unmatched: 6. The CDR3 DNA reads TGTGCCTGGAGGCAGGGGGTTCAAACAGATACGCAGTATTTT. Translation: CAWRQGVQTDTQYF. Drawing the rest from reference TRBV30 and TRBJ2-3, the complete variable domain is SQTIHQWPATLVQPVGSPLSLECTVEGTSNPNLYWYRQAAGRGLQLLFYSVGIGQISSEVPQNLSASRPQDRQFILSSKKLLLSDSGFYLCAWRQGVQTDTQYFGPGTRLTVL.

This clonotype was seen a few times. The chain links TRBV19 to TRBJ2-1, with D possibly being TRBD1 or TRBD2 (5 bases each). Germline values: CDR1 LNHDA, CDR2 SQIVND (reference sequence). V lost 5 bases and J lost 5, with 10 bases in between. The CDR3 sequence is 13 residues long. The CDR3 is CASSPLGDNEQFF. For the CDR3, the DNA is TGTGCCAGTAGTCCCCTGGGGGACAATGAGCAGTTCTTC.

V usage is TRBV2 and J usage is TRBJ2-5; tentative D call: TRBD1 (7 bases). The CDR3 consists of 15 residues. Deletions cut 5 bases from V and 1 base from J, with 14 bases between. Germline V CDR1 and CDR2: SNHLY, FYNNEI. CDR3 sequence: CASSNNRGGQETQYF. The CDR3 coding sequence is TGTGCCAGCAGTAACAACAGGGGAGGCCAAGAGACCCAGTACTTC.

This chain links TRBV30 with TRBJ1-1; unclear D gene. Per germline, CDR1 GTSNPN and CDR2 SVGIG (reference sequence). V lost 1 base, J lost 0 bases, and 18 bases lay in between. This CDR3 has 17 amino acids. The CDR3, as DNA: TGTGCCTGGAGTGCTGGTTTAGGGAGACCTATGAACACTGAAGCTTTCTTT. This translates into CAWSAGLGRPMNTEAFF.

This clonotype was counted between two and nine times. The CDR3 reads CASSWGALNYEQYF. CDR3 in DNA: TGTGCCAGCAGTTGGGGGGCTTTGAACTATGAGCAGTACTTC. The chain is built from TRBV12-3 or TRBV12-4 and TRBJ2-7; D assignment may be TRBD1 or TRBD2 (6 bases each). The CDR3 runs 14 residues. V shed 4 bases and J shed 7 bases, with 17 bases lying between them.

This chain uses TRBV27 with TRBJ2-5; no reliable D call. The CDR3 loop spans 14 amino acids. V was cut by 7 bases and J by 0 bases, with 12 bases left in between. The germline gives CDR1 MNHEY, CDR2 SMNVEV (reference sequence). CDR3 nucleotides: TGTGCCAGCATCGGCCTCCCGTACCAAGAGACCCAGTACTTC. It translates to CASIGLPYQETQYF.

V is TRBV7-2 and J is TRBJ2-3; a possible D gene is TRBD1 (6 bases). V lost 1 base and J lost 3, with 11 bases in between. CDR3 length equals 15 residues. In germline, CDR1 is SGHTA, CDR2 FQGNSA. The CDR3 DNA sequence: TGTGCCAGCAGCTTAGGGACAGCCGGGACAGATACGCAGTATTTT. This gives the protein CASSLGTAGTDTQYF.

The rearrangement joins TRBV3-1 to TRBJ2-2, with TRBD2 as a possible D gene (6 bases). Germline lookup yields CDR1 LGHDT and CDR2 YNNKEL (reference sequence). The CDR3 consists of 17 residues. Trimming took 0 bases from V and 3 from J, leaving 14 bases between them. This CDR3 reads CASSQEWWRGDTGELFF. DNA for the CDR3: TGTGCCAGCAGCCAAGAGTGGTGGAGGGGAGACACCGGGGAGCTGTTTTTT.

This rearrangement joins TRBV25-1 to TRBJ1-6, with 8 nucleotides matching TRBD1. Germline values: CDR1 MGHDK, CDR2 SYGVNS. The V and J ends lost 6 bases and 7 bases, in that order; junction bases with no gene match: 11. The CDR3 consists of 16 residues. CDR3 in amino acids: CASRAIGTGGNSPLHF. CDR3 nucleotide sequence: TGTGCCAGCAGGGCAATTGGGACAGGTGGGAATTCACCCCTCCACTTT.

The chain uses TRBV3-1 and TRBJ2-2; 9 bases are shared with TRBD2. Germline CDR1 and CDR2: LGHDT and YNNKEL (reference sequence). V trimming: 4 bases; J trimming: 5 bases; junction bases outside the gene matches: 14. This CDR3 comprises 18 residues. This CDR3 reads CASSPRGSGSVRTGELFF. The CDR3 DNA is TGTGCCAGCAGCCCCCGGGGTAGCGGGAGCGTGAGGACCGGGGAGCTGTTTTTT.

This clonotype was seen a few times. The rearrangement uses TRBV18 and TRBJ2-7; D uncertain. Trimming cost V 3 bases and J 5 bases, with 8 bases left between them. The CDR3 totals 12 residues. The V gene's germline CDR1 is KGHSH and CDR2 LQKENI. CDR3 region: CASSPDRDEQYF. CDR3 sequence (DNA): TGTGCCAGCTCACCCGACCGCGACGAGCAGTACTTC.

The rearrangement joins TRBV6-2 or TRBV6-3 to TRBJ2-5, with D tentatively TRBD1 (6 bases). The ends were cut back, 6 bases at V and 3 bases at J, with 14 bases in the middle. The CDR3 consists of 14 residues. Germline CDR1 MNHEY, CDR2 SVGEGT. CDR3 sequence (DNA): TGTGCCAGCAGAGACCCGGGACACAAAGAGACCCAGTACTTC. Translated, it gives CASRDPGHKETQYF.

The chain combines TRBV10-3 with TRBJ1-1; weak D call: TRBD1 (5 bases). Looked up from germline, CDR1 is ENHRY and CDR2 is SYGVKD. The CDR3 runs to 16 residues. With 0 bases removed from V and 2 bases from J, the gap between germline ends came to 13 bases. This CDR3 reads CAISESRQKLNTEAFF. CDR3 nucleotides: TGTGCCATCAGTGAGTCCCGACAGAAGCTAAACACTGAAGCTTTCTTT.

This chain joins TRBV29-1 and TRBJ2-3, with TRBD2 as a possible D gene (5 bases). Trimming removed 8 bases at V and 0 bases at J, with 12 bases between. Germline CDR1 reads SQVTM; CDR2 reads ANQGSEA. The CDR3 loop spans 13 amino acids. The CDR3 nucleotides read TGCAGCTTCGGCGGGTATAGCACAGATACGCAGTATTTT. Translation gives CSFGGYSTDTQYF.

CDR3 DNA sequence: TGCAGCGTTGCGGCCGGAGGGAAAAACATTCAGTACTTC. This sequence encodes CSVAAGGKNIQYF. The chain employs TRBV29-1 and TRBJ2-4; D might be TRBD2 (6 bases). Trimming pared 4 bases from V and 4 bases from J, leaving 11 bases between. Per germline, CDR1 SQVTM and CDR2 ANQGSEA. CDR3 size: 13 residues.

The chain couples TRBV20-1 to TRBJ2-5; possible D gene TRBD2, 5 bases. CDR3 length: 12 residues. The V end lost 3 bases, the J end lost 5 bases, and 10 bases lay between the germline ends. Germline values: CDR1 DFQATT, CDR2 SNEGSKA (reference sequence). The CDR3 loop is CSASRGLETQYF. In DNA, the CDR3 is TGCAGTGCTAGCAGAGGGTTGGAGACCCAGTACTTC.

This chain connects TRBV30 to TRBJ1-2; D not resolved. V lost 1 base to trimming and J lost 7 bases, with 7 bases between them. The CDR3 sequence is 11 residues long. Germline V lookup: CDR1 GTSNPN, CDR2 SVGIG (reference sequence). CDR3 residues: CAWSGGVGYTF. The CDR3 DNA sequence: TGTGCCTGGAGTGGGGGTGTTGGCTACACCTTC.

The gene calls are TRBV19 and TRBJ1-4; D may be TRBD1 (5 bases). The CDR3 sequence is 13 residues long. Germline V gene data show CDR1 as LNHDA and CDR2 as SQIVND (reference sequence). Trimming cost V 6 bases and J 6 bases, with 11 bases left between them. CDR3 bases: TGTGCCAGTAGCCAGGGCCTATATGAAAAACTGTTTTTT. This sequence encodes CASSQGLYEKLFF.

The J gene is TRBJ2-4, the V gene TRBV7-9; 7 positions agree with TRBD2. V lost 5 bases, J lost 6 bases, and 7 bases stayed unmatched. This CDR3 spans 14 amino acids. Germline V CDR1 and CDR2: SEHNR, FQNEAQ (reference sequence). CDR3 in amino acids: CASSAGTTVNIQYF. The CDR3 region has the DNA TGTGCCAGCAGCGCAGGGACTACCGTAAACATTCAGTACTTC.